Following are 31 T cell receptor beta chains from one sample sequenced in a study of blood T cell repertoires in COVID-19. Method: immunoSEQ multiplex PCR; TCRdb's copy keeps in-frame clones and lacks some. The top ten hold about a sixth of the sample, which has around 140,000 clones, about four fifths seen once. The sample taken for sequencing was peripheral blood. Receptor source: a woman older than 75 with acute or convalescent COVID-19.

The chain combines TRBV7-8 with TRBJ1-3; possibly TRBD1 for D (6 bases). V lost 1 base, J lost 2 bases, and 6 bases lay in between. The CDR3 covers 14 residues. CDR1 is SGHVS, CDR2 FQNEAQ, per germline. CDR3 region: CASSLDRAGNTIYF. CDR3 in DNA: TGTGCCAGCAGCTTAGACAGGGCTGGAAACACCATATATTTT.

This chain connects TRBV3-1 (or the pseudogene TRBV3-2) to TRBJ2-1; no clear D. Germline V CDR1 and CDR2: LGHDT, YNNKEL (reference sequence). This CDR3 region has 20 residues. Trimming took 0 bases from V and 0 from J, leaving 21 bases between them. The DNA for the CDR3 is TGTGCCAGCAGCCAAGATATCCAGCGCCAGTTTTTTCTCTCCTACAATGAGCAGTTCTTC. Translating it yields CASSQDIQRQFFLSYNEQFF.

V usage is TRBV12-3 or TRBV12-4 and J usage is TRBJ2-7; D unclear. There are 11 residues in the CDR3. Trimming stripped 3 bases from V and 4 bases from J, with 4 bases between. The CDR3 DNA reads TGTGCCAGCAGTTTTGCGTACGAGCAGTACTTC. Its translation: CASSFAYEQYF.

The V call is TRBV29-1, the J call TRBJ2-7, with a tentative D call TRBD2 (5 bases). V was shortened by 6 bases and J by 2 bases, with 8 bases between the two germline ends. This CDR3 contains 11 residues. Per the germline V gene, CDR1 is SQVTM and CDR2 is ANQGSEA. CDR3 DNA sequence: TGCAGCGTGCGGCGGGCCTACGAGCAGTACTTC. It codes for CSVRRAYEQYF.

This rearrangement joins TRBV12-5 to TRBJ2-3, with 8 bases fitting TRBD1. After removal of 4 bases from V and 6 bases from J, the junction contained 12 bases not matched to a gene. In germline, CDR1 is LGHNT, CDR2 FRNRAP. The CDR3 is 16 amino acids. Written as DNA, the CDR3 is TGTGCTAGTGGTTCCCCCTGGACAGGGACCGCTGATACGCAGTATTTT. It yields the protein CASGSPWTGTADTQYF.

This chain connects TRBV12-3 or TRBV12-4 to TRBJ2-5, with unresolved D. This CDR3 spans 12 amino acids. The ends were cut back, 4 bases at V and 3 bases at J, with 6 bases in the middle. The CDR3 DNA follows: TGTGCCAGCAGTTACACCGAAGAGACCCAGTACTTC. This encodes CASSYTEETQYF.

This clone was observed a few times. In DNA form, the CDR3 reads TGTGCCAGCAGCTTGGAGGGACTAGCGGGAGGTGCAGATACGCAGTATTTT. Encoded protein: CASSLEGLAGGADTQYF. The rearrangement links TRBV5-8 to TRBJ2-3; 15 nucleotides align to TRBD2. Trimming at V came to 0 bases and at J to 4 bases, leaving 3 bases not matched to a gene. CDR1 SGHTS and CDR2 YDEGEE come from the germline V gene. The CDR3 totals 17 residues.

This rearrangement joins TRBV7-2 to TRBJ1-2; TRBD1 matches 10 bases. Trimming at V came to 1 base and at J to 7 bases, leaving 3 bases not matched to a gene. The CDR3 is made up of 14 amino acids. CDR1 and CDR2 (germline): SGHTA, FQGNSA. The CDR3 sequence is CASSLDRTGGGYTF. CDR3 in DNA: TGTGCCAGCAGCTTAGATCGGACAGGGGGTGGCTACACCTTC. Full variable domain (missing parts from reference TRBV7-2 and TRBJ1-2): GAGVSQSPSNKVTEKGKDVELRCDPISGHTALYWYRQSLGQGLEFLIYFQGNSAPDKSGLPSDRFSAERTGGSVSTLTIQRTQQEDSAVYLCASSLDRTGGGYTFGSGTRLTVV.

The chain carries TRBV29-1 and TRBJ1-4, with 7 bases aligning to TRBD1. CDR1 is SQVTM and CDR2 is ANQGSEA in the germline V gene. The trim removed 6 bases at V and 8 bases at J, leaving 9 bases unmatched. This CDR3 contains 13 residues. The CDR3 spells CSVSQGVAEKLFF. CDR3 coding DNA: TGCAGCGTAAGCCAGGGGGTCGCGGAAAAACTGTTTTTT.

V is TRBV9 and J is TRBJ2-1; 9 bases are shared with TRBD2. V gave up 0 bases and J gave up 6 bases; unmatched junction bases: 7. From germline, CDR1 is SGDLS and CDR2 YYNGEE. The CDR3 spans 16 residues. CDR3: CASSVVIAGGPNEQFF. The CDR3 bases are TGTGCCAGCAGCGTAGTAATTGCGGGGGGGCCCAATGAGCAGTTCTTC.

DNA for the CDR3: TGTGCCAGCAGCCCCTCACGGAACTATGGCTACACCTTC. Residues: CASSPSRNYGYTF. The chain is built from TRBV5-6 and TRBJ1-2; D gene ambiguous. Germline V gives CDR1 SGHDT, CDR2 YYEEEE. Trimming took 4 bases from V and 2 from J, leaving 9 bases between them. This CDR3 has 13 amino acids.

In its sample, this clone was seen once. The rearrangement joins TRBV30 to TRBJ2-7; tentative D call: TRBD1 (5 bases). CDR3 length: 12 residues. In germline, CDR1 is GTSNPN, CDR2 SVGIG (reference sequence). V dropped 3 bases and J dropped 5 bases, with 11 bases sitting between them. CDR3 residues: CAWSRVMDEQYF. Here the CDR3 DNA reads TGTGCCTGGAGCAGGGTAATGGACGAGCAGTACTTC.

The CDR3 coding sequence is TGTGCCAGTAGCTCCAGGGTCTCGGATGAAAAACTGTTTTTT. As protein: CASSSRVSDEKLFF. The chain couples TRBV19 to TRBJ1-4; a possible D gene is TRBD1 (5 bases). This CDR3 is built from 14 residues. Trimming removed 6 bases from V and 6 bases from J, with 14 bases in between. CDR1 and CDR2 from the germline V gene are LNHDA and SQIVND (reference sequence).

This clone was observed a single time. The chain carries TRBV19 and TRBJ1-4, with 9 bases that match TRBD1. This CDR3 has 13 residues. Per germline, CDR1 LNHDA and CDR2 SQIVND (reference sequence). V trimming: 10 bases; J trimming: 5 bases; junction bases outside the gene matches: 5. CDR3 protein: CATHRGPNEKLFF. The CDR3 DNA is TGTGCCACCCACAGGGGGCCCAATGAAAAACTGTTTTTT.

This clone was detected only once. The rearrangement uses TRBV6-7 and TRBJ2-3; possible D gene TRBD1, 6 bases. TRBV6-7 is labeled an ORF, and its function is uncertain. The germline V and J ends were trimmed by 2 bases and 4 bases, with 13 bases remaining between them. The CDR3 loop spans 15 amino acids. The CDR3 DNA reads as TGTGCCAGCAGTTACAAACAGGGTGAGGCAGATACGCAGTATTTT. It translates to CASSYKQGEADTQYF.

This clone came up once. The rearrangement uses TRBV21-1 and TRBJ1-5. TRBV21-1 is given as a pseudogene. This CDR3 region has 15 residues. The CDR3 DNA sequence: TGTGCCAGCAGCACCCCTGGTGAGCGCAATCAGCCCCAGCATTTT. Translation gives CASSTPGERNQPQHF.

This clone was observed once. J is TRBJ1-3 and V is TRBV7-9; D is undetermined. Trimming cost V 5 bases and J 7 bases, with 6 bases left between them. This CDR3 contains 11 residues. Germline loops: CDR1 SEHNR, CDR2 FQNEAQ (reference sequence). CDR3 coding DNA: TGTGCCAGCAGCCCCGGGAACACCATATATTTT. Translation gives CASSPGNTIYF.

In DNA form, the CDR3 reads TGTGCCAGCAGCTCGACTAGCGGGGGGTTTGTTACGCAGTATTTT. This gives the protein CASSSTSGGFVTQYF. The chain has TRBV7-2 and TRBJ2-3; the match to TRBD2 covers 13 bases. V gave up 4 bases and J gave up 8 bases; unmatched junction bases: 6. The CDR3 loop spans 15 amino acids. Germline CDR1 reads SGHTA; CDR2 reads FQGNSA.

This clone was seen just once. The chain joins TRBV9 to TRBJ2-5, with D perhaps matching TRBD1 (6 bases). The V and J ends lost 0 bases and 4 bases respectively, with 13 bases between them. Germline V gene lookup returns CDR1 SGDLS and CDR2 YYNGEE. The CDR3 spans 15 residues. CDR3 DNA sequence: TGTGCCAGCAGCGTAGACGGGACACTGGGAGAGACCCAGTACTTC. Amino acids: CASSVDGTLGETQYF.

The CDR3 here is CASSPFGGGRYEQYF. CDR3 bases: TGTGCCAGCAGCCCCTTTGGTGGCGGGCGTTACGAGCAGTACTTC. The rearrangement joins TRBV7-9 to TRBJ2-7, with D possibly matching TRBD2 (5 bases). The CDR3 has 15 amino acids. Germline V CDR1 and CDR2: SEHNR, FQNEAQ (reference sequence). V lost 5 bases and J 4 bases, leaving 18 bases between the germline ends.

The chain employs TRBV5-8 and TRBJ2-6; D remains ambiguous. With 0 bases removed from V and 2 bases from J, the gap between germline ends came to 6 bases. This CDR3 region has 15 residues. CDR1 and CDR2 from the germline V gene are SGHTS and YDEGEE. This chain's CDR3 is CASSLAAAGANVLTF. The CDR3 DNA is TGTGCCAGCAGCTTGGCGGCGGCTGGGGCCAACGTCCTGACTTTC. The full variable domain, its missing parts supplied by reference TRBV5-8 and TRBJ2-6, is EAGVTQSPTHLIKTRGQQATLRCSPISGHTSVYWYQQALGLGLQFLLWYDEGEERNRGNFPPRFSGRQFPNYSSELNVNALELEDSALYLCASSLAAAGANVLTFGAGSRLTVL.

The chain carries TRBV11-3 and TRBJ2-1, with unresolved D. The germline gives CDR1 SGHNT, CDR2 YENEEA. There are 13 residues in the CDR3. V dropped 4 bases and J dropped 9 bases, with 13 bases sitting between them. CDR3 in DNA: TGTGCCAGCAGCTCTTCTAGAGATGGTGAGCAGTTCTTC. Translated, it gives CASSSSRDGEQFF. The complete variable domain, with remaining parts taken from reference TRBV11-3 and TRBJ2-1, reads EAGVVQSPRYKIIEKKQPVAFWCNPISGHNTLYWYLQNLGQGPELLIRYENEEAVDDSQLPKDRFSAERLKGVDSTLKIQPAELGDSAVYLCASSSSRDGEQFFGPGTRLTVL.

The chain couples TRBV30 to TRBJ1-1; D is perhaps TRBD1 (5 bases). The CDR3 totals 13 residues. Trimming removed 2 bases at V and 3 bases at J, with 10 bases between. From germline, CDR1 is GTSNPN and CDR2 SVGIG (reference sequence). CDR3 sequence: CAWSPRRDTEAFF. For the CDR3, the DNA is TGTGCCTGGAGTCCCCGCAGGGACACTGAAGCTTTCTTT.

The chain is built from TRBV7-9 and TRBJ2-1, with 9 bases fitting TRBD2. The V and J ends lost 5 bases and 7 bases, in that order; junction bases with no gene match: 9. The length of the CDR3 is 15 residues. CDR1 is SEHNR and CDR2 is FQNEAQ in the germline V gene (reference sequence). This CDR3 is CASSTGTSSWNEQFF. In DNA form, the CDR3 reads TGTGCCAGCAGCACGGGGACTAGCAGTTGGAATGAGCAGTTCTTC.

This clone was picked up one time. This rearrangement joins TRBV27 to TRBJ1-4; 9 bases match TRBD1. The germline gives CDR1 MNHEY, CDR2 SMNVEV (reference sequence). V shed 7 bases, J shed 8 bases, and the junction held 11 bases outside the gene matches. The CDR3 has 15 amino acids. CDR3 DNA: TGTGCCAGCAAACACAGGGGGCCACTTAACGAAAAACTGTTTTTT. Translated: CASKHRGPLNEKLFF.

This clone was counted between two and nine times. V gene TRBV7-2 combines with J gene TRBJ1-2; D uncertain. Trimming left V 5 bases short and J 4 bases short, with 11 bases between. There are 13 residues in the CDR3. Germline V gene data show CDR1 as SGHTA and CDR2 as FQGNSA. Here the CDR3 reads CASSPQASYGYTF. The CDR3 coding sequence is TGTGCCAGCAGCCCCCAGGCCAGCTATGGCTACACCTTC.

The chain uses TRBV20-1 and TRBJ2-1; TRBD2 matches 11 bases. Trimming cost V 3 bases and J 4 bases; bases outside gene matches: 5. The CDR3 sequence is 15 residues long. Germline assignment: CDR1 DFQATT and CDR2 SNEGSKA (reference sequence). DNA of the CDR3: TGCAGTGCTAGTTCGGGACTAGCGGAATACAATGAGCAGTTCTTC. Its protein is CSASSGLAEYNEQFF.

In this sample, this clone turned up a few times. This chain joins TRBV6-5 and TRBJ1-1; 10 nucleotides match TRBD1. The germline CDR1 and CDR2 sequences are MNHEY and SVGAGI. This CDR3 is 15 amino acids long. The J segment lost 6 bases and the V segment lost 4 bases, leaving 8 bases of the junction unmatched. The CDR3 sequence is CASSSPGQGRAEAFF. CDR3 DNA: TGTGCCAGCAGTTCTCCGGGACAGGGGAGAGCTGAAGCTTTCTTT.

The count of this clone is one. Sequence at one end of the junction differs from germline and may be a read error. The V and J genes are TRBV7-7 and TRBJ1-6; tentatively, D is TRBD1 (5 bases). Germline CDR1 SSHAT, CDR2 FNYEAQ (reference sequence). The CDR3 runs to 18 residues. In DNA form, the CDR3 reads TGTGCTAGCAGCCGTGGGACGACGGAGGGGTCCTCGGACTCACCCCTCCACTTT. Its protein product is CASSRGTTEGSSDSPLHF.

CDR3 protein: CASSLSGLGQANYGYTF. For the CDR3, the DNA is TGTGCCAGCAGTCTATCCGGCCTTGGACAGGCAAACTATGGCTACACCTTC. The chain links TRBV28 to TRBJ1-2; 7 bases map to TRBD1. Germline CDR1 MDHEN, CDR2 SYDVKM. V lost 5 bases, J lost 2 bases, and 14 bases stayed unmatched. The CDR3 consists of 17 residues.

V usage is TRBV4-3 and J usage is TRBJ2-3; the D gene is possibly TRBD1 (5 bases). Trimming removed 6 bases at V and 6 bases at J, with 16 bases between. Germline values: CDR1 LGHNA, CDR2 YSLEER. This CDR3 is 14 amino acids long. The CDR3 nucleotides are TGCGCCAGCAGGCCCACCCAGGGTTCCGATACGCAGTATTTT. Translated, it gives CASRPTQGSDTQYF.